This TCR beta chain was identified during a study of T-cell memory formation after mild COVID-19 (dated by TCRdb to 2020 to 2023). Regarding the complete study: Most TCR sequence clusters were specific to one of the two donors. Longitudinal TCRalpha and TCRbeta repertoire sequencing tracked T-cell clones expanding and contracting after mild COVID-19 in a couple of donors. Two young, previously healthy adult volunteers, one female and one male, were included in the cohort.

The instrument was an Illumina NovaSeq 6000. TCRalpha and TCRbeta cDNA libraries were constructed by 5'RACE with constant-segment primers, with sample barcodes and unique molecular identifiers being introduced. RNA was extracted from every sample with Trizol reagent. Amplification of the libraries took two PCR steps, and the second step added a second sample barcode plus Illumina TruSeq adapters. The libraries were sequenced on an Illumina NovaSeq using 2 x 150 bp paired-end reads. Concerning the study's data processing: With migec v1.2.7, reads were demultiplexed and then collapsed into UMI-guided consensus sequences. Using mixcr v2.1.11, UMI consensuses were aligned to TRA and TRB V and J templates and then assembled into clonotypes. Clonotypes were classified as expanded or contracted when called significant by both edgeR and NoisET, with noise models trained on biological replicates. For edgeR calls, a false discovery rate-adjusted p below 0.01 and a log2 fold-change threshold of 1 were applied. As an exploratory analysis of dynamics, PCA with hierarchical clustering was applied to max-normalized trajectories of the 1000 most abundant clonotypes. Separately sequenced CD4+ and CD8+ repertoires were used to assign the CD4 or CD8 phenotype of responding clones. The public reads were reprocessed in TCRdb via fastp at Q25 and MiXCR, keeping in-frame beta chains. Rows with a matching CDR3 protein are joined into one entry that keeps the most common DNA and genes. The V and J calls reflect TCRdb's pipeline rather than the authors' work. The sample records 550,000 to 700,000 distinct CDR3 sequences, 15% to 20% of which are singletons. Together, the top ten hold roughly 8% of the sample.

Broad study findings and their caveats: Clones that contracted from day 15 to 85 showed balanced CD4/CD8 phenotypes, whereas a second wave of clones that expanded from day 15 to 37 leaned towards CD4+. Contracting CD4+ clones turned up mainly in the CM and EM memory subsets, whereas EMRA was where CD8+ clones were enriched. The second-wave clones that peaked on day 37 were not confirmed to be SARS-CoV-2 specific. Some responding clones were found in pre-infection memory, which suggests that pre-existing cross-reactive memory T cells took part in the SARS-CoV-2 response. Only a couple of mild cases were covered in the study, and larger cohorts including severe cases with pre-infection samples were considered necessary.

As for this clonotype: Its antigen target is currently unknown. No quality values exist for individual bases; no much larger clone is one base distant.

PBMCs were isolated by Ficoll-Paque density gradient centrifugation. This sequence was found in an adult woman who had mild COVID-19 (a few samples of this study predate the infection). The sample titles of this study are shuffled in the database, so cell type and time point are left out; the donor was told from shared clones. The sequenced sample was PBMCs or a T cell subset sorted from them (not recorded which).

The CDR3 reads CASGVGYGYTF. The DNA sequence reads TGTGCCAGCGGGGTTGGGTATGGCTACACCTTC. The receptor chain draws on TRBV12-3 or TRBV12-4 and TRBJ1-2, with the D segment identity uncertain. Its CDR3 holds 11 amino acids, cysteine through phenylalanine. The read is trimmed to its CDR3 DNA, 33 bases read in frame from base 1. The junction carries 9 bases between V and J, which are trimmed by 8 bases and 5 bases respectively.